This T cell receptor beta chain was captured in a study of cytotoxic CD8 clonotypes in ibrutinib-treated CLL. Study-level findings and limits: Ibrutinib response saw clonality rise, and progression saw it return toward baseline. Clonotypes that were public were uncommon, and they contracted or stayed stable on treatment.

The CDR3 is made up of 13 amino acids. Germline loops: CDR1 SGHRS, CDR2 YFSETQ. The V end lost 4 bases, the J end lost 3 bases, and 10 bases lay between the germline ends. Researchers set a sequencing depth target of 1 in 200,000 to 1 in 1 million T cells. The repertoire was sequenced with immunoSEQ multiplex PCR; TCRdb's copy has only in-frame clones and lacks some. In the table there are 90,000 to 95,000 clones, approximately 71% of which are singletons. About this clone itself: Its antigen is currently unknown.

The receptor's source is a human donor with chronic lymphocytic leukemia. The rearrangement joins TRBV5-1 to TRBJ2-5, with D possibly being TRBD1 (6 bases). This specimen was PBMCs, taken after 24 months of ibrutinib treatment. The CDR3 loop reads CASSRDTKETQYF. DNA of the CDR3: TGCGCCAGCAGCCGGGACACCAAAGAGACCCAGTACTTC.